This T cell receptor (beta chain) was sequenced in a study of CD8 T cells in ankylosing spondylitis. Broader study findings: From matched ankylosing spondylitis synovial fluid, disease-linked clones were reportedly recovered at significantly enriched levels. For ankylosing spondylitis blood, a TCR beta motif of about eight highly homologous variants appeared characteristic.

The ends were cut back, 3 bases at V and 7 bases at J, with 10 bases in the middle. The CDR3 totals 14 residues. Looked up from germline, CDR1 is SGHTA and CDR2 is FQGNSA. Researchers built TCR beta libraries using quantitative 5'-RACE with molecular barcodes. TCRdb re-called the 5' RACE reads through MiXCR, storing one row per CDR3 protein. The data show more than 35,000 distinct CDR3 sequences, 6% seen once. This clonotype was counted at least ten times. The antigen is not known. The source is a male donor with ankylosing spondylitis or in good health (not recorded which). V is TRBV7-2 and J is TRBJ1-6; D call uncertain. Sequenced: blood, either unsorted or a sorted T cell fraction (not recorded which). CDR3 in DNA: TGTGCCAGCAGCTTCGAGGGTCGGAATTCACCCCTCCACTTT. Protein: CASSFEGRNSPLHF.